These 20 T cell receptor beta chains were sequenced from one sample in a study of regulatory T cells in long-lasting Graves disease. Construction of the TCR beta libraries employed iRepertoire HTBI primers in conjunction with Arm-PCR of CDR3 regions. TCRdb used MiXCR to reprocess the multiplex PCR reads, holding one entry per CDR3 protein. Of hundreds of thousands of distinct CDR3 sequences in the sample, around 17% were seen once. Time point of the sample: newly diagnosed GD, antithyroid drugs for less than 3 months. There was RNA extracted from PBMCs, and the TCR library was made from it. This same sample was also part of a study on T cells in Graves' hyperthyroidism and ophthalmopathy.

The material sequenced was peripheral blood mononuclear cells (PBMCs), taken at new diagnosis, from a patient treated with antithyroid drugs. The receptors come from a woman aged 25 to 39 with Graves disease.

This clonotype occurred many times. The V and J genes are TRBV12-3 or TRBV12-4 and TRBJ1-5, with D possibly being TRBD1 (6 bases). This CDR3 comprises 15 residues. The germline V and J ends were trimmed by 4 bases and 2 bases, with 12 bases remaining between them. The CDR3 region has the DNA TGTGCCAGCAGTTCCCATGGGGGCGGCAATCAGCCCCAGCATTTT. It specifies CASSSHGGGNQPQHF.

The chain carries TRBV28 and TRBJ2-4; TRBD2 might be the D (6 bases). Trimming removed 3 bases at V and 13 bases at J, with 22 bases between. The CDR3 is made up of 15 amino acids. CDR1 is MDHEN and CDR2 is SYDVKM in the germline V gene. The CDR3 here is CASSLGLAAYNEQYF. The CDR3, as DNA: TGTGCCAGCAGTTTGGGCTTAGCGGCCTACAATGAGCAGTACTTC.

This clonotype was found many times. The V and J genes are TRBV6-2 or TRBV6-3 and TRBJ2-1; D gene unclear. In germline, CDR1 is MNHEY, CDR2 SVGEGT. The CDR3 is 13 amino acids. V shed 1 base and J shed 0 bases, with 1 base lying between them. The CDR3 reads CASSYYSYNEQFF. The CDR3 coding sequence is TGTGCCAGCAGTTACTACTCCTACAATGAGCAGTTCTTC.

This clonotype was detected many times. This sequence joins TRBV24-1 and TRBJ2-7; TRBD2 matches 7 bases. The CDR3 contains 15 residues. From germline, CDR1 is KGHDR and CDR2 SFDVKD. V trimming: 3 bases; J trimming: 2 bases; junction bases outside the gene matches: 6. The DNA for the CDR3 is TGTGCCACCAGTGATCGGGCTAGCGGAACCTACGAGCAGTACTTC. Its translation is CATSDRASGTYEQYF.

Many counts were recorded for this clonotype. The CDR3 protein is CAWSVTGTDTQYF. CDR3 nucleotide sequence: TGTGCCTGGAGTGTAACAGGCACAGATACGCAGTATTTT. The rearrangement links TRBV30 to TRBJ2-3, with D unresolved. Trimming cost V 0 bases and J 1 base, with 5 bases left between them. Germline CDR1 GTSNPN, CDR2 SVGIG (reference sequence). This CDR3 is built from 13 residues.

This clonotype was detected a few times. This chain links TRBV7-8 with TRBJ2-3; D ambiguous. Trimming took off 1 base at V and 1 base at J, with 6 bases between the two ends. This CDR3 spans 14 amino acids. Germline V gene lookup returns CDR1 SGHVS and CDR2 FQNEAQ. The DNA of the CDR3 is TGTGCCAGCAGCTTAGAACAAGGCACAGATACGCAGTATTTT. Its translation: CASSLEQGTDTQYF.

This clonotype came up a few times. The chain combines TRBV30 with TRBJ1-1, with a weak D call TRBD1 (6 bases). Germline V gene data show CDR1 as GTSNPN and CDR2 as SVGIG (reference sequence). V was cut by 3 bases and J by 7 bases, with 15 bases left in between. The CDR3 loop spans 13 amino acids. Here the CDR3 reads CAWRLRGGLEAFF. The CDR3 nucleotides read TGTGCCTGGAGGCTAAGGGGGGGGCTTGAAGCTTTCTTT.

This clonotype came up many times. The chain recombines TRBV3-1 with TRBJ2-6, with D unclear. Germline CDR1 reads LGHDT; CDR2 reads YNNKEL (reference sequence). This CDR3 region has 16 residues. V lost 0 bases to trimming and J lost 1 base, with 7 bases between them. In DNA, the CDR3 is TGTGCCAGCAGCCAAGACCGGGCTTCTGGGGCCAACGTCCTGACTTTC. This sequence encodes CASSQDRASGANVLTF.

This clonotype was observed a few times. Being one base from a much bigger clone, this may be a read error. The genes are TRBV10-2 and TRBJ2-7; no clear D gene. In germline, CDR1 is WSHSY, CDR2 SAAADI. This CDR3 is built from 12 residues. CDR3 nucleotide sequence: TGCGCCAGCAGTGAGTCGACCTACGAGCAGCACTTC. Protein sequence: CASSESTYEQHF.

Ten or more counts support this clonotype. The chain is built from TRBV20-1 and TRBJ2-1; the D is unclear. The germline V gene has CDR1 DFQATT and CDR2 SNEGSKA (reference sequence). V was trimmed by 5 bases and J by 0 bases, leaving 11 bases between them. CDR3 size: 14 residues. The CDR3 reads CSAPDSSSYNEQFF. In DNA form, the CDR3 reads TGCAGTGCTCCCGACTCGAGCTCCTACAATGAGCAGTTCTTC.

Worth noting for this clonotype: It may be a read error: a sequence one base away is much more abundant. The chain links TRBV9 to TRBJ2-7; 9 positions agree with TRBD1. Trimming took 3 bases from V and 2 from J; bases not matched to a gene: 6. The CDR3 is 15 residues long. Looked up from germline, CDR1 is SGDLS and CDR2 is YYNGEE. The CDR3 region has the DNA TGTGCCAGCAGCGCCCAGGGGGACAGGGCCTACGAGCAGTACTTC. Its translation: CASSAQGDRAYEQYF.

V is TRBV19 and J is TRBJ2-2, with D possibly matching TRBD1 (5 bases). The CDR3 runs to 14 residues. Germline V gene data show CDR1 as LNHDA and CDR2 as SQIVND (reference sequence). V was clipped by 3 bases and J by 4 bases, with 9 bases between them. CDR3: CASSIRGRTGELFF. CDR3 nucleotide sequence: TGTGCCAGTAGTATTAGGGGCCGCACCGGGGAGCTGTTTTTT.

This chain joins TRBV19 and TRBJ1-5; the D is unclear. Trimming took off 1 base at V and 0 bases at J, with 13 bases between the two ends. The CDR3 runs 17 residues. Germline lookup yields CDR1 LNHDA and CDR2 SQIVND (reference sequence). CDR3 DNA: TGTGCCAGTAGTATAGTGTGGGCGGGTTATAGCAATCAGCCCCAGCATTTT. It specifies CASSIVWAGYSNQPQHF.

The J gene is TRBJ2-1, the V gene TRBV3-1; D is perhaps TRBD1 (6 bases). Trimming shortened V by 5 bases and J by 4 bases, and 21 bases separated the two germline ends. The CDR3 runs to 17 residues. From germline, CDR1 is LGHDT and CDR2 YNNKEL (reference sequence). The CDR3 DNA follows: TGTGCCAGCAGCGGACAGCTTAACCCTCCTGAATACAATGAGCAGTTCTTC. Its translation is CASSGQLNPPEYNEQFF.

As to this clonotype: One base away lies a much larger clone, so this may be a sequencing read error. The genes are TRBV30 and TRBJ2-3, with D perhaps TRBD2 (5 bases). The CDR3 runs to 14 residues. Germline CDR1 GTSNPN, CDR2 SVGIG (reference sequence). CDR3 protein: CGWIDRTSTDTQYF. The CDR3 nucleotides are TGTGGCTGGATAGACCGGACTAGCACAGATACGCAGTATTTT.

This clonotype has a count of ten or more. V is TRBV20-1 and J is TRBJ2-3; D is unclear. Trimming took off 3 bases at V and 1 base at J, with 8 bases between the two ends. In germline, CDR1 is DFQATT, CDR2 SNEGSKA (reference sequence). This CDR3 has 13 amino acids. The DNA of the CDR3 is TGCAGTGCTAGTGTACAACGCACAGATACGCAGTATTTT. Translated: CSASVQRTDTQYF.

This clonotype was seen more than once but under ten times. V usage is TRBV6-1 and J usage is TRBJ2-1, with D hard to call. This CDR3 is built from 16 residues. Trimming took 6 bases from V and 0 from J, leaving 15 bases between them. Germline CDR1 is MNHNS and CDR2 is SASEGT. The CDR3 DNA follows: TGTGCCAGCAGCTTGAAACCCAAGAGCTCCTACAATGAGCAGTTCTTC. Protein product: CASSLKPKSSYNEQFF.

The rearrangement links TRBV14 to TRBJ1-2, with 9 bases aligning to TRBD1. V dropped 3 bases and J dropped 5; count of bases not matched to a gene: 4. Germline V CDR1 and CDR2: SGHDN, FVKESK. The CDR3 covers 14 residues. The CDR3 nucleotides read TGTGCCAGCAGCCACGGACAGGGGCCTTATGGCTACACCTTC. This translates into CASSHGQGPYGYTF.

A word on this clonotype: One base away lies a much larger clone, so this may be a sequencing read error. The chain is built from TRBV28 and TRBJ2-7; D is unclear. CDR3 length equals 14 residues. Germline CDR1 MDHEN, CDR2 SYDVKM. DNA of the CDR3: TGTGCCAGCACCTTCACTACCGATATGGGCGAGGAGTACTTC. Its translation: CASTFTTDMGEEYF. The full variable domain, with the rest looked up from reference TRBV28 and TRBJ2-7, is DVKVTQSSRYLVKRTGEKVFLECVQDMDHENMFWYRQDPGLGLRLIYFSYDVKMKEKGDIPEGYSVSREKKERFSLILESASTNQTSMYLCASTFTTDMGEEYFGPGTRLTVT.

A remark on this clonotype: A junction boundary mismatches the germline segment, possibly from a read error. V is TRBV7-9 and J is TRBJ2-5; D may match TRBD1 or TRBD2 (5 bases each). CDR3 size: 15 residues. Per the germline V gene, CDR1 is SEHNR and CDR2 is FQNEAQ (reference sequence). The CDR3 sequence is CAGSVPGTPERGQYF. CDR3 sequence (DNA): TGTGCCGGCAGCGTACCCGGGACCCCCGAGAGGGGCCAGTACTTC.